These T cell receptor beta chains were read from a single sample in a study of monozygotic twins with inflammatory bowel disease. TCRdb processed the 5' RACE reads again and assigns one entry to each CDR3 protein, with no DNA. Recorded for this sample: about 300,000 distinct CDR3 sequences. What was sequenced was blood. These receptors came from a human donor with ulcerative colitis or Crohn's disease, or a healthy co-twin of an affected twin (not recorded which). Each CDR3 is given with its conserved first and last residue.

V	J	CDR3
TRBV4-3	TRBJ2-5	CASSQDSRVETQYF
TRBV25-1	TRBJ2-2	CASSRPGTRFIGELFF
TRBV18	TRBJ1-1	CASSPSPRYGTEAFF
TRBV6-2/TRBV6-3	TRBJ2-7	CASSWNPLYEQYF
TRBV12-3/TRBV12-4	TRBJ2-1	CASNPSGGNEQFF
TRBV7-2	TRBJ2-7	CASSSLAGNYEQYF
TRBV6-1	TRBJ2-1	CASSEALLRGGFFNEQFF
TRBV5-1	TRBJ1-2	CASSLVRAGTDGYTF
TRBV6-1	TRBJ1-5	CASRNIGGNQPQHF
TRBV5-1	TRBJ2-1	CASSDQTGLYNEQFF
TRBV18	TRBJ2-3	CASSPLLAEVSDTQYF
TRBV9	TRBJ2-7	CASSVGGEYYEQYF
TRBV9	TRBJ2-2	CASSVEVRGAGGELFF
TRBV12-3/TRBV12-4	TRBJ2-5	CASSLGRKETQYF
TRBV27	TRBJ2-5	CASSPPRQGIKETQYF
TRBV28	TRBJ1-4	CASSLGTGTNEKLFF
TRBV29-1	TRBJ2-2	CSVVPGEGTGELFF
TRBV5-1	TRBJ2-7	CASSPGTPPYEQYF
TRBV12-3/TRBV12-4	TRBJ2-3	CASSQLVAQYF
TRBV3-1	TRBJ2-1	CASSQGPSGRYNEQFF
TRBV6-2/TRBV6-3	TRBJ2-2	CASRPQGTGGTGELFF
TRBV12-3/TRBV12-4	TRBJ1-5	CASGIYGNQPQHF
TRBV5-5	TRBJ1-3	CASSYAPFSGNTIYF
TRBV28	TRBJ2-7	CASSLLGTGSTYEQYF
TRBV7-3	TRBJ2-1	CASSLVGDRGYNEQFF
TRBV5-6	TRBJ1-5	CASSVDRRQPQHF
TRBV12-3/TRBV12-4	TRBJ1-2	CASTKDRGYGYTF
TRBV18	TRBJ1-1	CASSPTFVVDTEAFF
TRBV12-3/TRBV12-4	TRBJ1-2	CASSTTELVANYGYTF
TRBV7-2	TRBJ2-7	CASRGAGPREQYF
TRBV6-5	TRBJ1-5	CSSSYIGGRDQPQHF
TRBV12-3/TRBV12-4	TRBJ2-5	CASSLTGAAQTQYF
TRBV20-1	TRBJ1-5	CSSISRVADNQPQHF
TRBV6-5	TRBJ2-6	CASSYPKPTGSGANVLTF
TRBV14	TRBJ1-1	CASIQARTTEAFF
TRBV30	TRBJ2-6	CAWDRERTGANVLTF
TRBV28	TRBJ1-5	CASSFLRQISNQPQHF
TRBV7-2	TRBJ2-4	CASSLSTVAKNIQYF
TRBV25-1	TRBJ2-7	CASRAGASYEQYF
TRBV5-6	TRBJ2-5	CASSFYPASQETQYF